The source of this TCR beta chain is a study of T cell clonality in common variable immunodeficiency. The CDR3 has 13 amino acids. V lost 1 base and J lost 7, with 8 bases in between. Per the germline V gene, CDR1 is SSHAT and CDR2 is FNYEAQ (reference sequence). Study-wide results and caveats: CVID subjects showed higher TCRbeta clonality than healthy controls.

Both groups were predominantly of Caucasian heritage. Repertoires were generated with immunoSEQ multiplex PCR, while TCRdb's copy carries only in-frame clones and drops some. The repertoire consists of tens of thousands of clones, none detected only once. This clone was observed at least ten times. Its specificity is not known. Read coverage stops 3 residues before the CDR3 terminus; the germline J gene supplies the remainder. The sequenced sample was peripheral blood mononuclear cells. The source of this sequence is a person aged 18 to 75 in good health. The chain is built from TRBV7-7 and TRBJ2-1; D not resolved. CDR3 DNA (partial): TGTGCCAGCAGCTTAGGACTGAATAATGAG. Amino acids: CASSLGLNNE. The entire CDR3 sequence reads CASSLGLNNEQFF. Full variable domain (missing parts from reference TRBV7-7 and TRBJ2-1): GAGVSQSPRYKVTKRGQDVTLRCDPISSHATLYWYQQALGQGPEFLTYFNYEAQPDKSGLPSDRFSAERPEGSISTLTIQRTEQRDSAMYRCASSLGLNNEQFFGPGTRLTVL.